The 23 T cell receptor beta chains given below trace back to one sample, sequenced in a study of shared clonotypes between healthy human individuals. Only CD45RO-negative cells positively selected for CCR7 counted as naive CD8 cells, so terminally differentiated effector memory CD45RA+ cells were excluded. Profiling relied on immunoSEQ multiplex PCR, and the TCRdb table lists in-frame clones only, not all of them. The sample includes about 1,800,000 clones, about 95% of them seen just once. Sequencing input: naive CD8+ T cells sorted from blood. All receptors derive from a man younger than 35 in good health.

The J gene is TRBJ2-3, the V gene TRBV6-1; weak D call: TRBD2 (6 bases). The V end was cut by 4 bases, the J end by 0 bases, with 14 bases between. This CDR3 spans 16 amino acids. The germline gives CDR1 MNHNS, CDR2 SASEGT. DNA of the CDR3: TGTGCCAGCAGTGGGGGAGTGGCGGGAAGCACAGATACGCAGTATTTT. As protein: CASSGGVAGSTDTQYF.

J is TRBJ2-7 and V is TRBV30; D call uncertain. Germline CDR1 reads GTSNPN; CDR2 reads SVGIG (reference sequence). The CDR3 contains 12 residues. V was trimmed by 3 bases and J by 3 bases, leaving 9 bases between them. The CDR3 loop is CAWRRSNYEQYF. In DNA, the CDR3 is TGTGCCTGGAGGCGGTCCAACTACGAGCAGTACTTC.

The chain carries TRBV7-2 and TRBJ2-1; 9 nucleotides match TRBD2. V trimming: 2 bases; J trimming: 8 bases; junction bases outside the gene matches: 7. This CDR3 region has 15 residues. Germline CDR1 SGHTA, CDR2 FQGNSA. CDR3 amino acids: CASSLSRSSGDEQFF. Here the CDR3 DNA reads TGTGCCAGCAGCTTAAGCCGATCTAGCGGGGATGAGCAGTTCTTC. Supplemented by reference TRBV7-2 and TRBJ2-1, the full variable domain reads GAGVSQSPSNKVTEKGKDVELRCDPISGHTALYWYRQSLGQGLEFLIYFQGNSAPDKSGLPSDRFSAERTGGSVSTLTIQRTQQEDSAVYLCASSLSRSSGDEQFFGPGTRLTVL.

About this clone itself: A read error may account for a junction end that differs from germline. The V call is TRBV4-3, the J call TRBJ2-1; weak D call: TRBD1 (6 bases). The CDR3 totals 18 residues. CDR1 LGHNA and CDR2 YSLEER come from the germline V gene. In DNA form, the CDR3 reads TGCGCCAGCAGCCAAGATACCCCTCTTGGGGGCTCCAACAATGAGCAGTTCTTC. It is translated as CASSQDTPLGGSNNEQFF.

V gene TRBV7-9 combines with J gene TRBJ2-5; TRBD2 matches at 9 bases. CDR1 is SEHNR and CDR2 is FQNEAQ in the germline V gene (reference sequence). CDR3 length equals 16 residues. The V gene end was trimmed by 5 bases and the J gene end by 1 base; junction bases not matched to a gene: 8. DNA of the CDR3: TGTGCCAGCAGCCACTGGCGGGAGGGAAGCCAAGAGACCCAGTACTTC. Encoded protein: CASSHWREGSQETQYF.

This clone was recorded once. The genes are TRBV27 and TRBJ2-1; weak D call: TRBD2 (7 bases). Per germline, CDR1 MNHEY and CDR2 SMNVEV (reference sequence). CDR3 length equals 15 residues. With 2 bases removed from V and 3 bases from J, the gap between germline ends came to 11 bases. The CDR3 bases are TGTGCCAGCAGTTTAGCGGGGGCGTTCTACAATGAGCAGTTCTTC. This gives the protein CASSLAGAFYNEQFF.

This clone appeared a few times. Additional DNA sequences in this sample encode the identical CDR3. V is TRBV4-1 and J is TRBJ1-1; D is unclear. Germline lookup yields CDR1 MGHRA and CDR2 YSYEKL. Between the trimmed V and J ends, which lost 1 base and 2 bases, there was a span of 2 bases. CDR3 size: 12 residues. The DNA for the CDR3 is TGCGCCAGCAGCCAAGGAAACACTGAAGCTTTCTTT. Its translation: CASSQGNTEAFF.

The chain employs TRBV5-4 and TRBJ2-5; D is undetermined. Between the trimmed V and J ends, which lost 4 bases and 5 bases, there was a span of 9 bases. CDR1 and CDR2 (germline): SGHNT, YYREEE (reference sequence). CDR3 length: 12 residues. CDR3 sequence: CASSIASETQYF. Here the CDR3 DNA reads TGTGCCAGCAGCATTGCCAGCGAGACCCAGTACTTC.

This rearrangement joins TRBV4-3 to TRBJ2-1; tentatively, D is TRBD1 (6 bases). This CDR3 is built from 16 residues. V was pared by 2 bases and J by 8 bases, with 19 bases between. From germline, CDR1 is LGHNA and CDR2 YSLEER. The CDR3 loop reads CASSQSRDTIAYEQFF. CDR3 sequence (DNA): TGCGCCAGCAGCCAATCCCGGGACACAATAGCGTATGAGCAGTTCTTC.

The J gene is TRBJ2-1, the V gene TRBV4-3; a possible D gene is TRBD2 (5 bases). The CDR3 has 15 amino acids. Per the germline V gene, CDR1 is LGHNA and CDR2 is YSLEER. V was cut by 4 bases and J by 8 bases, with 18 bases left in between. This CDR3 reads CASSPQVGVLDEQFF. The DNA for the CDR3 is TGCGCCAGCAGCCCCCAGGTGGGAGTCCTGGATGAGCAGTTCTTC.

This chain connects TRBV6-5 to TRBJ1-3; D gene unclear. Per germline, CDR1 MNHEY and CDR2 SVGAGI. Trimming shortened V by 7 bases and J by 8 bases, and 15 bases separated the two germline ends. The CDR3 loop spans 13 amino acids. CDR3 bases: TGTGCCAGCACTGCGTCAGGTTTTGACACCATATATTTT. Its protein is CASTASGFDTIYF.

As concerns this clone: The same CDR3 arises from other DNA sequences in this sample as well. The chain combines TRBV10-1 with TRBJ2-7, with TRBD2 as a possible D gene (6 bases). The CDR3 is 13 amino acids. The germline CDR1 and CDR2 sequences are WNHNN and SYGVQD (reference sequence). V lost 0 bases to trimming and J lost 6 bases, with 9 bases between them. The CDR3 DNA follows: TGCGCCAGCAGTGAGTCTGGGGGAGGCGAGCAGTACTTC. Amino acids: CASSESGGGEQYF.

The chain links TRBV4-3 to TRBJ2-2, with TRBD2 identical over 7 bases. Germline assignment: CDR1 LGHNA and CDR2 YSLEER. V shed 8 bases and J 3 bases; nucleotides not matched to a gene: 15. The CDR3 runs 17 residues. CDR3 nucleotide sequence: TGCGCCAGCGCCCAGGTGGCGGGAGAGGATGACACCGGGGAGCTGTTTTTT. It translates to CASAQVAGEDDTGELFF.

The rearrangement links TRBV4-1 to TRBJ2-1; TRBD2 matches 12 bases. The CDR3 extends over 16 amino acids. V was clipped by 0 bases and J by 7 bases; unmatched bases: 4. Germline V gives CDR1 MGHRA, CDR2 YSYEKL. The CDR3 DNA reads TGCGCCAGCAGCCAAGATCTAGCGGGGGGGCTGAATGAGCAGTTCTTC. Its translation: CASSQDLAGGLNEQFF.

This clone was seen only once. Other DNA sequences from this sample encode an identical CDR3 as well. CDR3 loop: CASSLGQGSYEQYF. The CDR3 DNA follows: TGCGCCAGCAGCCTAGGACAGGGCTCCTACGAGCAGTACTTC. The V and J genes are TRBV4-1 and TRBJ2-7; TRBD1 aligns across 8 bases. Germline values: CDR1 MGHRA, CDR2 YSYEKL. This CDR3 has 14 amino acids. V dropped 4 bases and J dropped 0; count of bases not matched to a gene: 2.

As for this clone: An end of the junction differs from the germline gene, which may be a read error. The rearrangement links TRBV11-3 to TRBJ2-7, with 8 bases that match TRBD2. This CDR3 is 15 amino acids long. Germline V gene lookup returns CDR1 SGHNT and CDR2 YENEEA. DNA of the CDR3: TGTGCCAGCAGCCTTAGACTACCGGGAGGGTACGAGCGGTACTTC. The encoded protein is CASSLRLPGGYERYF.

The chain links TRBV23-1 to TRBJ2-7, with a weak D call TRBD1 (5 bases). TRBV23-1 is designated an ORF whose function remains uncertain. The CDR3 spans 17 residues. Trimming shortened V by 2 bases and J by 2 bases, and 19 bases separated the two germline ends. The CDR3 DNA is TGCGCCAGCAGTCAAGGATGGGGCCGCCCCCGACCCTACGAGCAGTACTTC. It encodes CASSQGWGRPRPYEQYF.

The chain joins TRBV7-8 to TRBJ1-5; 7 bases map to TRBD1. Germline V gene lookup returns CDR1 SGHVS and CDR2 FQNEAQ. The length of the CDR3 is 14 residues. V shed 5 bases and J 5 bases; nucleotides not matched to a gene: 6. The CDR3 protein is CASSLPGGDQPQHF. The CDR3 region has the DNA TGTGCCAGCAGCCTGCCAGGGGGGGATCAGCCCCAGCATTTT.

This clone was recorded once. V usage is TRBV13 and J usage is TRBJ2-7; D is unresolved. Per the germline V gene, CDR1 is PRHDT and CDR2 is FYEKMQ (reference sequence). The CDR3 totals 14 residues. Trimming removed 5 bases at V and 6 bases at J, with 17 bases between. In DNA form, the CDR3 reads TGTGCCAGCAGCGAAGGAGTGGGAAGTCCCGAGCAGTACTTC. The encoded protein is CASSEGVGSPEQYF.

This chain links TRBV21-1 with TRBJ1-1; the table's D call, TRBD1, has no DNA check behind it. TRBV21-1 is assigned pseudogene status. The CDR3 length is 18 residues. CDR3 sequence: CASSKSYREGLTNTEAFF. CDR3 bases: TGTGCCAGCAGCAAAAGTTACAGGGAAGGCCTGACGAACACTGAAGCTTTCTTT.

With respect to this clone: The same CDR3 also results from other DNA sequences found in this sample. V usage is TRBV19 and J usage is TRBJ2-7; 8 bases match TRBD1. Germline V CDR1 and CDR2: LNHDA, SQIVND (reference sequence). With V trimmed by 5 bases and J by 3 bases, 3 bases remained unmatched. The CDR3 consists of 13 residues. For the CDR3, the DNA is TGTGCCAGTAGTCACGGACAGGGCTACGAGCAGTACTTC. It is translated as CASSHGQGYEQYF.

This rearrangement joins TRBV21-1 to TRBJ2-7. TRBV21-1 is a documented pseudogene. The CDR3 is 16 residues long. CDR3 sequence reads: CASTTPGRGRTYEQYF. The CDR3 DNA sequence: TGTGCCAGCACCACCCCAGGACGAGGAAGAACCTACGAGCAGTACTTC.

J is TRBJ2-7 and V is TRBV9; 12 bases are shared with TRBD1. Germline-derived CDR1 and CDR2 are SGDLS and YYNGEE. The V gene end was trimmed by 0 bases and the J gene end by 4 bases; junction bases not matched to a gene: 11. This CDR3 has 18 residues. The CDR3 loop is CASSVATGGQGARYEQYF. CDR3 nucleotide sequence: TGTGCCAGCAGCGTAGCTACGGGGGGACAGGGGGCCCGGTACGAGCAGTACTTC.